The 6 T cell receptor beta chains below all came from one sample that was sequenced in a study of lymphopenia after photon versus proton radiotherapy. Some clones are missing from TCRdb's copy, which holds only in-frame ones; the method was immunoSEQ multiplex PCR. This sample has about 24,000 clones, with more than 75% found just once. Here the sequenced sample was peripheral blood, taken from a patient treated with photon-based radiotherapy. The source is a man aged 40-49 years with gastric cancer.

The chain couples TRBV7-2 to TRBJ1-4, with TRBD1 matching over 8 bases. CDR1 and CDR2 from the germline V gene are SGHTA and FQGNSA. Losses at the gene ends were 5 bases for V and 3 bases for J; bases not matched to a gene: 8. CDR3 length: 16 amino acids. The CDR3 DNA follows: TGTGCCAGCAGCCCCGGTCCGGGACAGGCTAATGAAAAACTGTTTTTT. Translating gives CASSPGPGQANEKLFF.

This sequence joins TRBV19 and TRBJ1-2, with D possibly TRBD1 on 6 matching bases. This CDR3 is 16 amino acids long. Germline loops: CDR1 LNHDA, CDR2 SQIVND (reference sequence). Deletions cut 4 bases from V and 7 bases from J, with 22 bases between. Here the CDR3 reads CASSRTFKLGGSGYTF. The CDR3 region has the DNA TGTGCCAGTAGTAGGACCTTTAAACTCGGGGGCAGTGGCTACACCTTC. The variable domain in full, with the rest retrieved from reference TRBV19 and TRBJ1-2, is DGGITQSPKYLFRKEGQNVTLSCEQNLNHDAMYWYRQDPGQGLRLIYYSQIVNDFQKGDIAEGYSVSREKKESFPLTVTSAQKNPTAFYLCASSRTFKLGGSGYTFGSGTRLTVV.

This clone came up once. This sequence joins TRBV4-2 and TRBJ2-2; a weak D match, TRBD1 (5 bases). The CDR3 length is 14 residues. In germline, CDR1 is LGHNA, CDR2 YNFKEQ. With 6 bases removed from V and 4 bases from J, the gap between germline ends came to 12 bases. The CDR3 sequence: CASRKDTSTGELFF. In nucleotides, the CDR3 is TGTGCCAGCAGAAAGGACACCTCCACCGGGGAGCTGTTTTTT.

The chain uses TRBV7-3 and TRBJ2-6; D is unresolved. The length of the CDR3 is 17 residues. Trimming removed 1 base at V and 0 bases at J, with 10 bases between. The germline CDR1 and CDR2 sequences are SGHTA and FQGTGA. The CDR3 DNA follows: TGTGCCAGCAGCTTAAGGGCCACCTCCTCTGGGGCCAACGTCCTGACTTTC. Protein: CASSLRATSSGANVLTF.

The rearrangement uses TRBV19 and TRBJ2-7; 7 nucleotides align to TRBD1. Germline CDR1 LNHDA, CDR2 SQIVND (reference sequence). This CDR3 is built from 13 residues. Unmatched junction bases numbered 4, after V lost 8 bases and J lost 0 bases. DNA of the CDR3: TGTGCCAGTGGGACAGCAAGCTCCTACGAGCAGTACTTC. The encoded protein is CASGTASSYEQYF.

The chain carries TRBV5-1 and TRBJ1-4; possibly TRBD1 for D (5 bases). This CDR3 spans 13 amino acids. Germline CDR1 reads SGHRS; CDR2 reads YFSETQ. V was shortened by 5 bases and J by 4 bases, with 9 bases between the two germline ends. The CDR3 DNA reads as TGCGCCAGCAGTGGGGGAGGTAATGAAAAACTGTTTTTT. Its translation: CASSGGGNEKLFF.